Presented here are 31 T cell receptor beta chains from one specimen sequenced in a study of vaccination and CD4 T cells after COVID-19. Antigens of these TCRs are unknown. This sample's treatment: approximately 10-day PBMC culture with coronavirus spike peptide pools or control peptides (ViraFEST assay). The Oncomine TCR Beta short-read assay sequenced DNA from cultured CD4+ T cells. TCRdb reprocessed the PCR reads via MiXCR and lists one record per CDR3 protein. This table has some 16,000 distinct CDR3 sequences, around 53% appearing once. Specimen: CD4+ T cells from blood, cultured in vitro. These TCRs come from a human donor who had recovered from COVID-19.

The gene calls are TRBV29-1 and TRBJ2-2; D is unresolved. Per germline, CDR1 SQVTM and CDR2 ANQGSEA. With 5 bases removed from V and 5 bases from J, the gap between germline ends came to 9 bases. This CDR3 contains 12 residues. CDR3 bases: TGCAGCGTTCGCGGTGGAACCGGGGAGCTGTTTTTT. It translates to CSVRGGTGELFF.

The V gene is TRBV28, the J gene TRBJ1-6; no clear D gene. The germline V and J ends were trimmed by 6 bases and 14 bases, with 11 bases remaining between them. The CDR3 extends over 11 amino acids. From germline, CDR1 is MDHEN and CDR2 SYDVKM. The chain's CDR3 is CASRSRSALHF. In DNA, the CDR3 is TGTGCCAGCAGATCAAGATCGGCCCTCCACTTT.

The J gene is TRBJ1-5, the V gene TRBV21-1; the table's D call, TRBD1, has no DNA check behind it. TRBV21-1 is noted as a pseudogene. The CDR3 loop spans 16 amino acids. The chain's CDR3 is CASSKGDRDGNQPQHF. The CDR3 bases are TGTGCCAGCAGCAAAGGGGACAGGGATGGAAATCAGCCCCAGCATTTT.

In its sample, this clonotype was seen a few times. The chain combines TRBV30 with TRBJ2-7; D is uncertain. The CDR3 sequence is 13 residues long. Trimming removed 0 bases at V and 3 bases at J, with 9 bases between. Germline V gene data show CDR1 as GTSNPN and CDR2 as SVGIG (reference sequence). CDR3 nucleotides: TGTGCCTGGAGTGTTCGACTGCACTACGAGCAGTACTTC. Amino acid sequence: CAWSVRLHYEQYF.

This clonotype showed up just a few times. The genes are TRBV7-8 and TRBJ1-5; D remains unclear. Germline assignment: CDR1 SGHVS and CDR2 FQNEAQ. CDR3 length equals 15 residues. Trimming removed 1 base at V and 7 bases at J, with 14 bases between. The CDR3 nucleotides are TGTGCCAGCAGCTTAGGGACGAGAGGAGGCCAGCCCCAGCATTTT. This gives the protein CASSLGTRGGQPQHF.

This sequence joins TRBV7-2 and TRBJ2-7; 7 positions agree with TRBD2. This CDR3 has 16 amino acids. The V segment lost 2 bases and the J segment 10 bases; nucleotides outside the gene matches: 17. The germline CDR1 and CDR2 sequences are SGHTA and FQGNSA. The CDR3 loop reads CASSLHRPASGGRQYF. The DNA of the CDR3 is TGTGCCAGCAGCTTACATCGTCCGGCTAGCGGAGGTAGACAGTACTTC. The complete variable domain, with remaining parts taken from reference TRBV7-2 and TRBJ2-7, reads GAGVSQSPSNKVTEKGKDVELRCDPISGHTALYWYRQSLGQGLEFLIYFQGNSAPDKSGLPSDRFSAERTGGSVSTLTIQRTQQEDSAVYLCASSLHRPASGGRQYFGPGTRLTVT.

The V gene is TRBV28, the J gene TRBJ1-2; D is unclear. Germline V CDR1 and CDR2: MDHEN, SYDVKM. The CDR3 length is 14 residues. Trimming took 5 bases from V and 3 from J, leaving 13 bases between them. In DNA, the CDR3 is TGTGCCAGCAGTATCCCCCGGGCGGACTATGGCTACACCTTC. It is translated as CASSIPRADYGYTF.

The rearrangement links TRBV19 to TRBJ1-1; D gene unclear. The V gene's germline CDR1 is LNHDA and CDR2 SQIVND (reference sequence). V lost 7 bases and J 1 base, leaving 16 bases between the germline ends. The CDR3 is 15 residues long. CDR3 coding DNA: TGTGCCAGTACGTACCCTCTCGGTGGGAACACTGAAGCTTTCTTT. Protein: CASTYPLGGNTEAFF.

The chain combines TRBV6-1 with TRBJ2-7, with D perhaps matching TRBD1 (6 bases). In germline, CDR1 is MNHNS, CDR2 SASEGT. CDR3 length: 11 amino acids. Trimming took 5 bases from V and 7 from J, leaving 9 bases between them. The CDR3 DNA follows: TGTGCCAGCAGTCGCAGGGGAGAGCAGTACTTC. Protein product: CASSRRGEQYF.

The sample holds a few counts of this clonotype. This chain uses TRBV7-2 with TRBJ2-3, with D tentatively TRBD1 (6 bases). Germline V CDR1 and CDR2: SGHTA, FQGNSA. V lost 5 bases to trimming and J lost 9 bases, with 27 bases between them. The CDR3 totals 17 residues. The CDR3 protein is CASSPSTWTARKETQYF. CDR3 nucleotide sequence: TGTGCCAGCAGCCCCTCCACCTGGACAGCGAGAAAAGAGACGCAGTATTTT.

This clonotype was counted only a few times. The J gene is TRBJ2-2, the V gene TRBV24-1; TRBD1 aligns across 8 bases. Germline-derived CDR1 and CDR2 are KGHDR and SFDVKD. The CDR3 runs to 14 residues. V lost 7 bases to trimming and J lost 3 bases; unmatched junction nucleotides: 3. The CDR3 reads CATRDRVDTGELFF. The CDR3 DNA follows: TGTGCCACCAGGGACAGGGTAGACACCGGGGAGCTGTTTTTT.

This chain's CDR3 is CASSLEGTPRHGYTF. The CDR3 DNA follows: TGCGCCAGCAGCTTGGAGGGGACACCCCGCCATGGCTACACCTTC. The chain has TRBV5-1 and TRBJ1-2, with a weak D call TRBD1 (6 bases). The CDR3 totals 15 residues. Trimming pared 0 bases from V and 6 bases from J, leaving 15 bases between. The germline gives CDR1 SGHRS, CDR2 YFSETQ.

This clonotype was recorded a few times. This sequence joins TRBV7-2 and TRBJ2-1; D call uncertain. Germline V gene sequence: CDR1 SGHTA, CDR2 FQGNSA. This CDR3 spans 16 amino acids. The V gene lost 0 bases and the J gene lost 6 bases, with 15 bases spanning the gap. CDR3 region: CASSLALDSDSNEQFF. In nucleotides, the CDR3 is TGTGCCAGCAGCTTAGCGTTGGATTCAGATTCCAATGAGCAGTTCTTC.

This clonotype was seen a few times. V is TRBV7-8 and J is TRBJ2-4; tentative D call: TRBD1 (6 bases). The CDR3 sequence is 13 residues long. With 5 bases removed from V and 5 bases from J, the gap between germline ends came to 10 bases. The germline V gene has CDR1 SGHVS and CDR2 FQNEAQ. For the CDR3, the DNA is TGTGCCAGCAGCACCAACAGGGAAAACATTCAGTACTTC. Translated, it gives CASSTNRENIQYF.

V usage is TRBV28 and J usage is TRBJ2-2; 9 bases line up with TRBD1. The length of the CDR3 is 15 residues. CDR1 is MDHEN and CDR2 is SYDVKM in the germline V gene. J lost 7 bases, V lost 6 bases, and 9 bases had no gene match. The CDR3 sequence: CASRESGTGFGELFF. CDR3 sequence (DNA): TGTGCCAGCAGAGAGTCCGGGACAGGGTTCGGGGAGCTGTTTTTT.

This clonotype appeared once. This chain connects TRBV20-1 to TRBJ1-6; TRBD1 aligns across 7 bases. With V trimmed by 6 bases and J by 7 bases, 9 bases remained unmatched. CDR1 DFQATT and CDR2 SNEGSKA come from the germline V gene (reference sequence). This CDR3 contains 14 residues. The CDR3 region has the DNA TGCAGTGCCCGGCCGACAGGGCTAAATTCACCCCTCCACTTT. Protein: CSARPTGLNSPLHF.

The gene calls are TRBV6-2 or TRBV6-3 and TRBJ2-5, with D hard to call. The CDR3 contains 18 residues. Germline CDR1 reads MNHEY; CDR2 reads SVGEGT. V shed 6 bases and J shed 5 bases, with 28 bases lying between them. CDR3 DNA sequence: TGTGCCAGCAGCCGCAGAGATGTCCCGACACTACGGGCGGAGACCCAGTACTTC. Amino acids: CASSRRDVPTLRAETQYF.

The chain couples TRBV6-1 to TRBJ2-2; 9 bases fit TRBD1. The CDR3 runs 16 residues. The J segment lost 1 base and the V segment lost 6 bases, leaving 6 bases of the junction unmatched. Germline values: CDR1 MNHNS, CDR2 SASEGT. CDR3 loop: CASSLQGAENTGELFF. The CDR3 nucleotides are TGTGCCAGCAGCTTACAGGGGGCCGAGAACACCGGGGAGCTGTTTTTT.

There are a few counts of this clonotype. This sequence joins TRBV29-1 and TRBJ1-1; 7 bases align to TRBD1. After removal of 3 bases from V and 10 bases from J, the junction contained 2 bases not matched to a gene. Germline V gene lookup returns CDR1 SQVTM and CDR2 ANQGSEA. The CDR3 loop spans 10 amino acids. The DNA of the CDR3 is TGCAGCGTTGATACAGGGGCAGCTTTCTTT. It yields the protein CSVDTGAAFF.

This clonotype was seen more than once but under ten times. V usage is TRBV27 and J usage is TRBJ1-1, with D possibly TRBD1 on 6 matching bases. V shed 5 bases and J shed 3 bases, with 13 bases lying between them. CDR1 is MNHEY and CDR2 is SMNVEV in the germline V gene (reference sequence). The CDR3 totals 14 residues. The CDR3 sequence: CASSQTWTDTEAFF. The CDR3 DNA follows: TGTGCCAGCAGTCAGACCTGGACAGACACTGAAGCTTTCTTT.

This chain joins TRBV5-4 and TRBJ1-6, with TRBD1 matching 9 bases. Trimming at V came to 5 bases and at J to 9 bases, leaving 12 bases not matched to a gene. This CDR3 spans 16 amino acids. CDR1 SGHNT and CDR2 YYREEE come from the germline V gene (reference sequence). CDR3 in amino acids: CASSSGSGQGFSPLHF. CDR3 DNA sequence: TGTGCCAGCAGTTCCGGTTCCGGACAGGGGTTTTCACCCCTCCACTTT.

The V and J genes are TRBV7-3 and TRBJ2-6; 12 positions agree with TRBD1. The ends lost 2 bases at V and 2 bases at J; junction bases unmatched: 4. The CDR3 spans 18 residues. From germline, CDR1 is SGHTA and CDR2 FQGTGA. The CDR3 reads CASSLGGTGGAGANVLTF. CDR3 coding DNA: TGTGCCAGCAGCTTAGGAGGGACAGGGGGCGCTGGGGCCAACGTCCTGACTTTC.

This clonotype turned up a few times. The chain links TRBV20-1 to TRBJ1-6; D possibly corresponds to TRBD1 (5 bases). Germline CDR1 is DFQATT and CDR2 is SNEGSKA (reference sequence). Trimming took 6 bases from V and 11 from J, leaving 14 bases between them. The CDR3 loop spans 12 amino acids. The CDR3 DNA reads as TGCAGTGCCTCGGACGGGGGTCCACCCCTCCACTTT. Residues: CSASDGGPPLHF.

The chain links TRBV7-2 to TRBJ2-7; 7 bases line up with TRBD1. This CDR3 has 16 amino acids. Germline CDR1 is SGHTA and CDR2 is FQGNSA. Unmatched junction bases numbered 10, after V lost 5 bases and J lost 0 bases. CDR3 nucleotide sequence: TGTGCCAGCAGCACCGCAGGGGGATCGCCCTCCTACGAGCAGTACTTC. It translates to CASSTAGGSPSYEQYF.

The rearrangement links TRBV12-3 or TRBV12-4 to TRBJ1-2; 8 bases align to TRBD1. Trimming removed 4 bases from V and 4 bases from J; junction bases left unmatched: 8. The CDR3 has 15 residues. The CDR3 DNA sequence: TGTGCCAGCAGTTCCGGACAGGGACACCTCTATGGCTACACCTTC. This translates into CASSSGQGHLYGYTF.

For the CDR3, the DNA is TGTGCCAGCAGCTTAATCCAGGCGACCTATGGCTACACCTTC. Protein product: CASSLIQATYGYTF. This chain links TRBV7-8 with TRBJ1-2; the D is unclear. The CDR3 spans 14 residues. CDR1 and CDR2 from the germline V gene are SGHVS and FQNEAQ. Trimming took 2 bases from V and 4 from J, leaving 11 bases between them.

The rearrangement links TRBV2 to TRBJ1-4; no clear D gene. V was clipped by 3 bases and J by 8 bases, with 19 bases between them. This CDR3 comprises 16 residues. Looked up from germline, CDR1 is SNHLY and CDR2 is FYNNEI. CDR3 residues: CASSEGITDIIEKLFF. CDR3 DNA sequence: TGTGCCAGCAGTGAGGGGATAACGGATATAATCGAAAAACTGTTTTTT.

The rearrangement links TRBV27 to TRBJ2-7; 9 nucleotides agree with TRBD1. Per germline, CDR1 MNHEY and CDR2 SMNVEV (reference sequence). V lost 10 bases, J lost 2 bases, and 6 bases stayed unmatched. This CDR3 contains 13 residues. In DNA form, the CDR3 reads TGTGCCACTTCCGGGACAGGGCCCTACGAGCAGTACTTC. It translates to CATSGTGPYEQYF.

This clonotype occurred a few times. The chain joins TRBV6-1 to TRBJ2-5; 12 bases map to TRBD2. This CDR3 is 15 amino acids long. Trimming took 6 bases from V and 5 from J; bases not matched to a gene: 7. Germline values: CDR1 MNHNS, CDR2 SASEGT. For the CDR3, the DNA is TGTGCCAGCAGCCGACTAGCGGGAGCCTGGGAGACCCAGTACTTC. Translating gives CASSRLAGAWETQYF.

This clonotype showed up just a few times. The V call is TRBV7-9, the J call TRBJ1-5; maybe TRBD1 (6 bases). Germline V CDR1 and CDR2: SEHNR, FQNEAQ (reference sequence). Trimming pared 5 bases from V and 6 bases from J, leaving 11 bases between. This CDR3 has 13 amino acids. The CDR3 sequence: CASSIQGGQPQHF. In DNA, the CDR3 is TGTGCCAGCAGCATACAGGGAGGTCAGCCCCAGCATTTT.

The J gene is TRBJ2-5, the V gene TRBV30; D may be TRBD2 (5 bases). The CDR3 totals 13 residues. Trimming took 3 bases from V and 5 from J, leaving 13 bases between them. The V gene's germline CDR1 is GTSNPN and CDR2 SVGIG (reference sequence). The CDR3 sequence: CAWRGPPGETQYF. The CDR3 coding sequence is TGTGCCTGGAGAGGACCGCCGGGGGAGACCCAGTACTTC.